Listed here are 26 T cell receptor beta chains from one sample, sequenced in a study of CD8 T cells in ankylosing spondylitis. One entry per CDR3 protein, called by TCRdb with MiXCR from the 5' RACE reads. The sample gives under 200,000 distinct CDR3 sequences, just over 9.5% of which show up once; about 14% is in the top ten. The source material was blood, either unsorted or a sorted T cell fraction (not recorded which). These receptors all stem from a female donor with ankylosing spondylitis or in good health (not recorded which).

The chain joins TRBV4-1 to TRBJ2-1; D is possibly TRBD2 (6 bases). Germline V CDR1 and CDR2: MGHRA, YSYEKL. Trimming removed 0 bases at V and 4 bases at J, with 13 bases between. The CDR3 sequence is 16 residues long. CDR3 bases: TGCGCCAGCAGCCAAGAGGGACTTCTCAGGTACAATGAGCAGTTCTTC. This codes for CASSQEGLLRYNEQFF.

The rearrangement joins TRBV27 to TRBJ1-2; a possible D gene is TRBD1 (6 bases). Germline CDR1 is MNHEY and CDR2 is SMNVEV (reference sequence). The ends were cut back, 4 bases at V and 8 bases at J, with 14 bases in the middle. This CDR3 has 13 amino acids. As DNA, the CDR3 is TGTGCCAGCAGTTATCGGGGGGCAGGGGGCTACACCTTC. Amino acids: CASSYRGAGGYTF.

V and J are TRBV2 and TRBJ1-6, with D hard to call. The V gene lost 2 bases and the J gene lost 11 bases, with 10 bases spanning the gap. The germline V gene encodes CDR1 SNHLY and CDR2 FYNNEI. The CDR3 has 13 residues. The CDR3: CASSESWRAPLHF. The CDR3 DNA reads TGTGCCAGCAGTGAATCGTGGAGGGCACCCCTCCACTTT.

This clonotype was found a few times. V usage is TRBV5-6 and J usage is TRBJ2-7; possibly TRBD2 for D (5 bases). The ends were cut back, 5 bases at V and 2 bases at J, with 14 bases in the middle. Germline loops: CDR1 SGHDT, CDR2 YYEEEE. The CDR3 length is 14 residues. CDR3 sequence (DNA): TGTGCCAGCAGAGAGGGAACGGGGACCTACGAGCAGTACTTC. Its protein product is CASREGTGTYEQYF.

This chain joins TRBV27 and TRBJ1-1, with D hard to call. The CDR3 has 14 residues. Germline lookup yields CDR1 MNHEY and CDR2 SMNVEV (reference sequence). V dropped 0 bases and J dropped 3 bases, with 8 bases sitting between them. This CDR3 reads CASSLSRSYTEAFF. The CDR3 DNA is TGTGCCAGCAGTTTATCCCGCAGTTACACTGAAGCTTTCTTT.

The V call is TRBV14, the J call TRBJ2-5; 14 nucleotides match TRBD2. The CDR3 is 21 amino acids. Trimming cost V 1 base and J 5 bases; bases outside gene matches: 18. Germline assignment: CDR1 SGHDN and CDR2 FVKESK. CDR3 protein: CASSQVPGARGLAGAFETQYF. The CDR3 DNA sequence: TGTGCCAGCAGCCAAGTCCCCGGTGCGAGGGGACTAGCGGGAGCTTTTGAGACCCAGTACTTC.

CDR3 sequence (DNA): TGTGCCAGCACCGAGGGAGGCGCGAACACTGAAGCTTTCTTT. Translation: CASTEGGANTEAFF. This chain connects TRBV12-3 or TRBV12-4 to TRBJ1-1; D remains ambiguous. The CDR3 extends over 14 amino acids. Trimming cost V 7 bases and J 1 base, with 13 bases left between them.

A few counts support this clonotype. The chain joins TRBV5-6 to TRBJ2-3, with TRBD2 matching over 9 bases. The CDR3 is 17 amino acids. The V gene's germline CDR1 is SGHDT and CDR2 YYEEEE. V dropped 3 bases and J dropped 1; count of bases not matched to a gene: 9. CDR3 coding DNA: TGTGCCAGCAGCTCCCCTCTGACTAGCGGCCGCACAGATACGCAGTATTTT. Its protein is CASSSPLTSGRTDTQYF.

This sequence joins TRBV5-6 and TRBJ2-7, with 7 bases matching TRBD2. The germline V gene has CDR1 SGHDT and CDR2 YYEEEE. CDR3 size: 14 residues. Germline trimming cut 5 bases from V and 3 bases from J; bases unmatched to any gene: 8. The CDR3 nucleotides are TGTGCCAGCAGGTCCGGGGCTAGCGGCTACGAGCAGTACTTC. Residues: CASRSGASGYEQYF.

There are a few counts of this clonotype. The rearrangement joins TRBV4-3 to TRBJ2-3, with TRBD2 identical over 12 bases. Trimming took 0 bases from V and 3 from J; bases not matched to a gene: 7. There are 18 residues in the CDR3. Germline lookup yields CDR1 LGHNA and CDR2 YSLEER. CDR3 sequence reads: CASSQDRLAGGGTDTQYF. The CDR3 DNA is TGCGCCAGCAGCCAAGATCGCCTAGCGGGAGGGGGGACAGATACGCAGTATTTT.

This chain connects TRBV6-5 to TRBJ1-1; D might be TRBD1 (5 bases). Trimming took 2 bases from V and 1 from J, leaving 8 bases between them. The CDR3 loop spans 14 amino acids. The germline CDR1 and CDR2 sequences are MNHEY and SVGAGI. The CDR3, as DNA: TGTGCCAGCAGTTACGGGACGGAGAACACTGAAGCTTTCTTT. Protein: CASSYGTENTEAFF.

V gene TRBV19 combines with J gene TRBJ2-7; TRBD1 is a possible D gene (7 bases). CDR1 and CDR2 from the germline V gene are LNHDA and SQIVND (reference sequence). The CDR3 spans 14 residues. The V end was cut by 3 bases, the J end by 7 bases, with 16 bases between. The CDR3 loop is CASSIPRTGGEQYF. Written as DNA, the CDR3 is TGTGCCAGTAGTATCCCCCGGACAGGAGGGGAGCAGTACTTC.

This sequence joins TRBV20-1 and TRBJ2-1, with 9 bases fitting TRBD1. The CDR3 spans 12 residues. Germline lookup yields CDR1 DFQATT and CDR2 SNEGSKA (reference sequence). V was pared by 5 bases and J by 8 bases, with 4 bases of the junction left unmatched. CDR3: CSARTGGDEQFF. Written as DNA, the CDR3 is TGCAGTGCTCGAACAGGGGGCGATGAGCAGTTCTTC.

This clonotype appeared a single time. V usage is TRBV6-2 or TRBV6-3 and J usage is TRBJ2-1, with D perhaps being TRBD1 or TRBD2 (5 bases each). V dropped 2 bases and J dropped 8 bases, with 10 bases sitting between them. Germline V lookup: CDR1 MNHEY, CDR2 SVGEGT. This CDR3 contains 13 residues. CDR3 sequence: CASSYGGGDEQFF. In nucleotides, the CDR3 is TGTGCCAGCAGTTACGGGGGTGGGGATGAGCAGTTCTTC.

This clonotype was observed a few times. This chain joins TRBV2 and TRBJ2-7, with TRBD2 identical over 9 bases. Germline CDR1 and CDR2: SNHLY and FYNNEI. J was trimmed by 2 bases and V by 7 bases; bases with no gene match: 3. The CDR3 has 13 amino acids. CDR3 coding DNA: TGTGCCAGCATAGCGGGAGTTCCCTACGAGCAGTACTTC. Its protein product is CASIAGVPYEQYF.

Many counts were recorded for this clonotype. The CDR3 sequence is CSARGDNPNTGELFF. CDR3 nucleotide sequence: TGCAGTGCTAGGGGGGATAATCCGAACACCGGGGAGCTGTTTTTT. The chain is built from TRBV20-1 and TRBJ2-2; D assignment may be TRBD1 or TRBD2 (5 bases each). This CDR3 has 15 amino acids. Germline CDR1 is DFQATT and CDR2 is SNEGSKA (reference sequence). The V and J ends lost 3 bases and 0 bases respectively, with 11 bases between them.

This chain connects TRBV4-2 to TRBJ2-7; D gene unclear. The CDR3 loop spans 15 amino acids. The germline gives CDR1 LGHNA, CDR2 YNFKEQ. The V end was cut by 0 bases, the J end by 1 base, with 10 bases between. The CDR3 DNA reads as TGTGCCAGCAGCCAAGAAGTAGCTGTATCCTACGAGCAGTACTTC. Amino acid sequence: CASSQEVAVSYEQYF.

At least ten counts were recorded for this clonotype. V is TRBV13 and J is TRBJ2-3, with 7 nucleotides matching TRBD2. CDR1 is PRHDT, CDR2 FYEKMQ, per germline (reference sequence). V dropped 0 bases and J dropped 3; count of bases not matched to a gene: 9. This CDR3 has 17 residues. Here the CDR3 DNA reads TGTGCCAGCAGCTTAGGCCCTGGCGGGAGTCTGACAGATACGCAGTATTTT. It is translated as CASSLGPGGSLTDTQYF.

The J gene is TRBJ1-1, the V gene TRBV2; D gene unclear. Germline-derived CDR1 and CDR2 are SNHLY and FYNNEI. V shed 1 base and J shed 0 bases, with 9 bases lying between them. This CDR3 is built from 15 residues. The DNA of the CDR3 is TGTGCCAGCAGTGAAGGGTGGAACATGAACACTGAAGCTTTCTTT. Its translation: CASSEGWNMNTEAFF.

The CDR3 loop reads CASSLKGGAKKETQYF. The CDR3 region has the DNA TGTGCCAGCAGCTTAAAAGGAGGGGCCAAGAAGGAGACCCAGTACTTC. The chain uses TRBV7-9 and TRBJ2-5, with D perhaps matching TRBD2 (6 bases). There are 16 residues in the CDR3. V lost 2 bases to trimming and J lost 5 bases, with 18 bases between them. Germline lookup yields CDR1 SEHNR and CDR2 FQNEAQ (reference sequence).

This clonotype was seen at least ten times. The chain carries TRBV7-9 and TRBJ2-5; no clear D. The germline V gene encodes CDR1 SEHNR and CDR2 FQNEAQ (reference sequence). This CDR3 region has 13 residues. V lost 6 bases to trimming and J lost 2 bases, with 10 bases between them. Written as DNA, the CDR3 is TGTGCCAGCAGAAATGACCCTCAAGAGACCCAGTACTTC. This codes for CASRNDPQETQYF.

This clonotype was detected only a few times. The V call is TRBV28, the J call TRBJ2-2; no clear D gene. Germline loops: CDR1 MDHEN, CDR2 SYDVKM. The CDR3 is 12 amino acids. Trimming stripped 6 bases from V and 4 bases from J, with 6 bases between. CDR3 protein: CASRISTGELFF. Here the CDR3 DNA reads TGTGCCAGCAGGATCTCCACCGGGGAGCTGTTTTTT.

CDR3: CASSPGTRGETQYF. CDR3 nucleotide sequence: TGTGCCAGCAGCCCAGGGACTAGGGGAGAGACCCAGTACTTC. The rearrangement joins TRBV7-9 to TRBJ2-5, with TRBD2 identical over 8 bases. This CDR3 is 14 amino acids long. Germline assignment: CDR1 SEHNR and CDR2 FQNEAQ (reference sequence). The ends lost 5 bases at V and 4 bases at J; junction bases unmatched: 6. The full variable domain, in which reference TRBV7-9 and TRBJ2-5 provide the parts outside the CDR3, is DTGVSQNPRHKITKRGQNVTFRCDPISEHNRLYWYRQTLGQGPEFLTYFQNEAQLEKSRLLSDRFSAERPKGSFSTLEIQRTEQGDSAMYLCASSPGTRGETQYFGPGTRLLVL.

This clonotype has a count of ten or more. The rearrangement links TRBV29-1 to TRBJ2-1; TRBD2 matches 7 bases. V shed 1 base and J 2 bases; nucleotides not matched to a gene: 5. CDR3 length: 15 amino acids. Germline V gene data show CDR1 as SQVTM and CDR2 as ANQGSEA. CDR3 DNA: TGCAGCGTTGAAGGGTCCCGGGAGGCCTACAATGAGCAGTTCTTC. Encoded protein: CSVEGSREAYNEQFF.

In its sample, this clonotype was seen a few times. CDR3 in DNA: TGTGCCAGCAGCCTGGACAGGGGCAGCAATCAGCCCCAGCATTTT. It encodes CASSLDRGSNQPQHF. The V gene is TRBV11-2, the J gene TRBJ1-5; 9 bases fit TRBD1. CDR1 and CDR2 from the germline V gene are SGHAT and FQNNGV. V gave up 5 bases and J gave up 1 base; unmatched junction bases: 3. This CDR3 has 15 residues.

V gene TRBV28 combines with J gene TRBJ2-7; D is perhaps TRBD2 (5 bases). Per the germline V gene, CDR1 is MDHEN and CDR2 is SYDVKM. The CDR3 is 13 amino acids. V was pared by 3 bases and J by 3 bases, with 9 bases between. The CDR3 loop reads CASSLGVLYEQYF. CDR3 nucleotide sequence: TGTGCCAGCAGTTTGGGAGTTCTCTACGAGCAGTACTTC.